This section outlines one TCR beta chain sequence together with its context. Its binding antigen is unknown. No quality values exist for individual bases; no much larger clone is one base distant. From its cysteine to its phenylalanine, the CDR3 spans 18 amino acids. Only the CDR3 part of the read is kept: 54 bases, read in frame from the first base. The data were taken from a study of blood T cell repertoires in COVID-19 (dated by TCRdb to 2018 to 2021). A note on the overall study: The collaborator samples originated in the United States, Italy and Spain and spanned the acute and convalescent phases of COVID-19. The prospective study material was composed of cDNA or gDNA derived from T cells, B-cell-depleted T cells, or PBMCs. Subjects who had been exposed to COVID-19, were actively infected with it, or had recovered from it provided the deeply sampled blood TCRbeta repertoires that made up the dataset. The repertoires were released in a freely available public database meant as a resource for research on the immune response to SARS-CoV-2. Samples were obtained from the ongoing ImmuneRACE study (first 160 participants) and from over 1,000 subjects provided by 6 global collaborators. A de-identified subject ID, COVID-19 status, age in years and sex were almost always included in the sample metadata. Where available, HLA class I and class II types were taken from metadata supplied by the sample provider and were not determined by assay-based typing. Results and caveats for the whole study, not just this receptor: The quantity of clinical and demographic metadata differed by source and by participant and was supplied without curation.

The immunoSEQ Assay, a bias-controlled multiplex PCR, was used to amplify TCRbeta CDR3 regions from genomic DNA. The published analysis was carried out like this. The number of nucleated cells in each sample was estimated by amplification of reference gene primers within the assay. Sequence reads were collapsed and filtered to measure the absolute abundance of every unique TCRbeta CDR3 rearrangement. For each sample, productive Simpson clonality was calculated as the square root of Simpson's diversity index across productive rearrangements. TCRdb limited this immuneACCESS table to in-frame rearrangements with V and J called. A share of clones is missing; checked studies link under half to unresolved V genes, and the rest is unexplained. The DNA was the basis for D and trimming; V, J and clone size are from that table. Counted in this sample were 250,000 or so clones; about 82% of them appeared once. The ten largest clones capture just under 6.5% of the sample.

Each collaborating institution followed its own protocols to collect whole blood in K2EDTA tubes. For TCRbeta analysis, collaborators shipped samples in one of three forms: frozen whole blood, isolated PBMCs, or DNA extracted from either of those sample types. This sequence was found in a woman aged 55-70 years with active or convalescent COVID-19. The sequence joins TRBV12-1 to TRBJ2-1; the table's D call of TRBD2 was not tested on the DNA. TRBV12-1 is assigned pseudogene status. The sequenced sample was peripheral blood. The sequence in DNA is TGTGCCAGCAGCCTGGGGGGGCTAGCGGGAGGGCCGAAAAATGAGCAGTTCTTC. It encodes CASSLGGLAGGPKNEQFF.